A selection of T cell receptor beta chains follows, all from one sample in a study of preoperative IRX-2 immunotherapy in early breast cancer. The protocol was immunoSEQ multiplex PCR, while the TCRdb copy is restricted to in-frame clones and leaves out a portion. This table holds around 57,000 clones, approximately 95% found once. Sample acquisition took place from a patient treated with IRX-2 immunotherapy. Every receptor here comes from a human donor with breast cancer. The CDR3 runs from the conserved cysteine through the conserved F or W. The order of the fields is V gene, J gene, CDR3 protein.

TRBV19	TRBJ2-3	CASSIDISRSSTDTQYF
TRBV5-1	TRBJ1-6	CASSSSGPYNSPLHF
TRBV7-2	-	CASSPNPVYSYEQYF
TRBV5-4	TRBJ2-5	CASSSDRGFQETQYF
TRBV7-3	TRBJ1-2	CASSLNPRVGGYTF
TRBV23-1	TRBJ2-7	CASSQSGGLGPYEQYF
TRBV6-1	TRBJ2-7	CASSMRDLVDEQYF
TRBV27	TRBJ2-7	CASSYRVDSYEQYF
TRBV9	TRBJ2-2	CASRQGEGAGELFF
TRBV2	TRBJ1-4	CASSVLRPVGEKLFF
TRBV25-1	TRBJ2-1	CASSRDHYNEQFF
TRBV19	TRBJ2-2	CASTNQGNRGDTGELFF
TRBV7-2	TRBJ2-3	CASSLRTSGHLDTQYF
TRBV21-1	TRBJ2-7	CASSPPRLRQAHEQYF
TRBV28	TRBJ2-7	CASSLFSYEQYF
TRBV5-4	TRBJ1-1	CASSADSMNTEAFF
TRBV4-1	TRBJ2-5	CASSQEGWGGRETQYF
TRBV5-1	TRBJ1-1	CASSLEWGNTEAFF
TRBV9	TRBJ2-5	CASSLGHAQETQYF
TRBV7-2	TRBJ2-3	CASSSPTSVTQYF
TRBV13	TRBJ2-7	CASSPRYSRGYEQYF
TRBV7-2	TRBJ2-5	CASSTQGLQETQYF
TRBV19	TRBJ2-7	CASSGGTFVSYEQYF
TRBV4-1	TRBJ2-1	CASSEVTSRNEQFF
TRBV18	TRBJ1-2	CASSPRTGGGRNTGYTF
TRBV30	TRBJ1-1	CAWDRGLNTEAFF
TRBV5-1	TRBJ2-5	CASSLVGEETQYF
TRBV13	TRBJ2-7	CASSLGGPTMYEQYF
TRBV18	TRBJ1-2	CASSQVGGGYGYTF
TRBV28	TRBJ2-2	CASTPGGGGTGELFF
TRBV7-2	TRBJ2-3	CASSPRDYQTDTQYF
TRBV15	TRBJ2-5	CATWSGRGETQYF
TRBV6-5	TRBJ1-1	CASSYSGQGATEAFF
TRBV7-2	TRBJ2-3	CASSLQGGAGVPDTQYF
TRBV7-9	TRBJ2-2	CASSLGTNTGELFF
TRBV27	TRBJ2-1	CASRLTADRSYNEQFF
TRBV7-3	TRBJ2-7	CASSTQGSDEQYF
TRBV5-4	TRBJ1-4	CASSFYRDGEKLFF
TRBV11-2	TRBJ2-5	CASSSTPTSGLAQYF
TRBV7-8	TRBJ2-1	CASSELAYEQFF
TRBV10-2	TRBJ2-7	CATRPGTGTYEQYF
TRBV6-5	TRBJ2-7	CATTQGIGGQQYF